A single sample gave rise to the 5 T cell receptor beta chains below, sequenced in a study of CD8 T cells in Susac syndrome. Random-hexamer reverse transcription was applied to roughly 0.5 to 1 ug RNA. One entry per CDR3 protein results from TCRdb running MiXCR on the immunoSEQ multiplex PCR reads. Of 300,000 or so distinct CDR3 sequences detected, roughly 94% appear once; the ten largest clones hold over 0.065%. The sample consisted of CD4+ T cells from PBMCs. The source of these receptors is a human donor with multiple sclerosis.

The J gene is TRBJ2-3, the V gene TRBV29-1; no definite D call. Trimming stripped 4 bases from V and 1 base from J, with 15 bases between. The germline V gene has CDR1 SQVTM and CDR2 ANQGSEA. The CDR3 is 15 amino acids. The CDR3 here is CSVVLARVGTDTQYF. The CDR3 DNA follows: TGCAGCGTTGTTTTGGCCAGAGTGGGCACAGATACGCAGTATTTT.

This clonotype occurred once. The V call is TRBV20-1, the J call TRBJ1-2, with D unresolved. Trimming took off 1 base at V and 2 bases at J, with 8 bases between the two ends. Germline V gene lookup returns CDR1 DFQATT and CDR2 SNEGSKA (reference sequence). The CDR3 has 13 residues. CDR3 amino acids: CSARGIDNYGYTF. The CDR3 DNA follows: TGCAGTGCTAGAGGGATAGACAACTATGGCTACACCTTC.

Regarding this clonotype: At one end the junction does not follow the germline gene, possibly because of a read error. V and J are TRBV20-1 and TRBJ2-5; the D gene is possibly TRBD2 (5 bases). Germline V gene data show CDR1 as DFQATT and CDR2 as SNEGSKA (reference sequence). CDR3 length: 14 residues. CDR3 DNA: TGCAGTGCCAGAGAGGGAGCGGTCCAAGAGACCCAGTACTTC. Protein: CSAREGAVQETQYF.

This chain connects TRBV25-1 to TRBJ2-1, with 8 bases matching TRBD1. CDR1 and CDR2 from the germline V gene are MGHDK and SYGVNS. V trimming: 6 bases; J trimming: 7 bases; junction bases outside the gene matches: 11. The CDR3 runs 15 residues. CDR3 sequence (DNA): TGTGCCAGCAGGGCCCGAGACAGGGGTGGGAATGAGCAGTTCTTC. Its protein product is CASRARDRGGNEQFF.

In DNA, the CDR3 is TGTGCCAGCAGCGTAGAATCGGGAGGTGAGACCCAGTACTTC. Its translation: CASSVESGGETQYF. The chain links TRBV9 to TRBJ2-5, with 7 bases matching TRBD2. The length of the CDR3 is 14 residues. J gave up 5 bases and V 0 bases, and 4 bases lay outside the gene matches. The germline gives CDR1 SGDLS, CDR2 YYNGEE.